What follows are 25 T cell receptor beta chains derived from one specimen sequenced in a study of human T cells and chemical hapten exposure (dated by TCRdb to the early 2020s). The meaning of the sample's time point label: patch test 1, 2 weeks after DPC sensitization. The intended sense of this specimen's treatment or condition label: therapeutic diphenylcyclopropenone sensitization with weekly scalp DPC. Library construction relied on RACE. The data were produced on a NextSeq 500. TCRdb reran the public reads through fastp at Q25 and MiXCR, keeping productive beta chains. One record per CDR3 amino acid sequence lists the most common genes and DNA. The sample profile shows 150,000 to 200,000 distinct CDR3 sequences; around 22% of them were found once. The ten largest make up 6% to 8% of the sample. The input for sequencing was whole blood, taken in connection with sensitization to the hapten diphenylcyclopropenone (DPC). The receptors were sampled from a woman between 50 and 59 years old with alopecia areata. Some clones in this sample may be carry-over from other donors' samples.

DNA of the CDR3: TGTGCCAGCAGCTCCTGGACTAGCGGAGCCCAAGAGACCCAGTACTTC. It codes for CASSSWTSGAQETQYF. V is TRBV11-2 and J is TRBJ2-5, with TRBD2 matching over 10 bases. With V trimmed by 4 bases and J by 1 base, 6 bases remained unmatched. CDR3 length: 16 amino acids. Germline lookup yields CDR1 SGHAT and CDR2 FQNNGV. The variable domain in full, completed from reference TRBV11-2 and TRBJ2-5, reads EAGVAQSPRYKIIEKRQSVAFWCNPISGHATLYWYQQILGQGPKLLIQFQNNGVVDDSQLPKDRFSAERLKGVDSTLKIQPAKLEDSAVYLCASSSWTSGAQETQYFGPGTRLLVL.

This clonotype was seen a few times. V and J are TRBV5-1 and TRBJ1-6; 8 nucleotides match TRBD1. J lost 8 bases, V lost 0 bases, and 4 bases had no gene match. This CDR3 region has 15 residues. Germline V CDR1 and CDR2: SGHRS, YFSETQ. The CDR3 region is CASSLAGGEDSPLHF. CDR3 sequence (DNA): TGCGCCAGCAGCTTGGCAGGGGGCGAGGATTCACCCCTCCACTTT.

This clonotype was observed many times. V is TRBV7-2 and J is TRBJ2-3; D may be TRBD1 or TRBD2 (5 bases each). Germline V lookup: CDR1 SGHTA, CDR2 FQGNSA. The V gene lost 1 base and the J gene lost 2 bases, with 13 bases spanning the gap. The CDR3 contains 16 residues. The CDR3 DNA reads TGTGCCAGCAGCTTAGGTAGGGACGGACTCACAGATACGCAGTATTTT. Protein product: CASSLGRDGLTDTQYF.

The V call is TRBV29-1, the J call TRBJ1-1, with 10 positions matching TRBD1. This CDR3 is built from 13 residues. The V gene's germline CDR1 is SQVTM and CDR2 ANQGSEA. After removal of 1 base from V and 6 bases from J, the junction contained 2 bases not matched to a gene. The CDR3 DNA reads as TGCAGCGTTGAAGTCGACAGGGGGCCTGAAGCTTTCTTT. This gives the protein CSVEVDRGPEAFF.

This clonotype was counted only a few times. This chain uses TRBV29-1 with TRBJ1-2; D might be TRBD1 (5 bases). The CDR3 loop spans 11 amino acids. V lost 6 bases to trimming and J lost 4 bases, with 9 bases between them. Germline assignment: CDR1 SQVTM and CDR2 ANQGSEA. In DNA form, the CDR3 reads TGCAGCGTGCCTACAGGCTATGGCTACACCTTC. Its translation: CSVPTGYGYTF. The full variable domain, rest sourced from reference TRBV29-1 and TRBJ1-2, is SAVISQKPSRDICQRGTSLTIQCQVDSQVTMMFWYRQQPGQSLTLIATANQGSEATYESGFVIDKFPISRPNLTFSTLTVSNMSPEDSSIYLCSVPTGYGYTFGSGTRLTVV.

This chain connects TRBV27 to TRBJ2-1, with 11 bases aligning to TRBD2. CDR1 is MNHEY and CDR2 is SMNVEV in the germline V gene (reference sequence). The CDR3 extends over 15 amino acids. J was trimmed by 8 bases and V by 5 bases; bases with no gene match: 8. CDR3 in amino acids: CASSPLAGVLDEQFF. Written as DNA, the CDR3 is TGTGCCAGCAGTCCACTAGCGGGAGTATTGGATGAGCAGTTCTTC.

The V and J genes are TRBV15 and TRBJ2-3; weak D call: TRBD2 (5 bases). The V gene lost 0 bases and the J gene lost 4 bases, with 11 bases spanning the gap. CDR3 length equals 15 residues. From germline, CDR1 is LNHNV and CDR2 YYDKDF (reference sequence). DNA for the CDR3: TGTGCCACCAGCAGAGACGGGGATAGGGCAGATACGCAGTATTTT. Residues: CATSRDGDRADTQYF.

This clonotype showed up just a few times. The chain links TRBV5-6 to TRBJ2-2; D possibly corresponds to TRBD2 (7 bases). Trimming left V 0 bases short and J 4 bases short, with 16 bases between. This CDR3 spans 17 amino acids. CDR1 is SGHDT, CDR2 YYEEEE, per germline. The CDR3 coding sequence is TGTGCCAGCAGCTTGGCCTGGGGGGGGCGCAGCACCGGGGAGCTGTTTTTT. Amino acid sequence: CASSLAWGGRSTGELFF. Variable domain in full (rest from reference TRBV5-6 and TRBJ2-2): DAGVTQSPTHLIKTRGQQVTLRCSPKSGHDTVSWYQQALGQGPQFIFQYYEEEERQRGNFPDRFSGHQFPNYSSELNVNALLLGDSALYLCASSLAWGGRSTGELFFGEGSRLTVL.

This clonotype has just one count. The CDR3 region is CASSPRQANYGYTF. CDR3 bases: TGTGCCAGCAGCCCCCGACAGGCAAACTATGGCTACACCTTC. The chain combines TRBV16 with TRBJ1-2, with D perhaps TRBD1 (6 bases). Deletions cut 4 bases from V and 2 bases from J, with 11 bases between. Germline V lookup: CDR1 KGHSY, CDR2 FQNENV. This CDR3 contains 14 residues.

In its sample, this clonotype was seen a few times. In DNA form, the CDR3 reads TGTGCGGCCGGGACAGAGCACCTCTCTGGGGCCAACGTCCTGACTTTC. Protein sequence: CAAGTEHLSGANVLTF. The V call is TRBV7-9, the J call TRBJ2-6; the match to TRBD1 covers 7 bases. Germline values: CDR1 SEHNR, CDR2 FQNEAQ (reference sequence). The CDR3 spans 16 residues.

The chain recombines TRBV3-1 with TRBJ2-7; 11 nucleotides match TRBD2. The CDR3 covers 14 residues. Trimming at V came to 4 bases and at J to 7 bases, leaving 6 bases not matched to a gene. Germline V gene lookup returns CDR1 LGHDT and CDR2 YNNKEL (reference sequence). This chain's CDR3 is CASSLSGGGWEQYF. CDR3 coding DNA: TGTGCCAGCAGCCTTAGCGGGGGGGGCTGGGAGCAGTACTTC.

This clonotype was seen more than once but under ten times. The genes are TRBV23-1 and TRBJ2-5; 9 bases line up with TRBD1. TRBV23-1 has ORF status, its function being uncertain. The length of the CDR3 is 15 residues. The V and J ends lost 0 bases and 3 bases, in that order; junction bases with no gene match: 2. The CDR3 region is CASSQSRDREETQYF. In nucleotides, the CDR3 is TGCGCCAGCAGTCAATCCCGGGACAGGGAAGAGACCCAGTACTTC.

This clonotype was seen a handful of times. V is TRBV10-2 and J is TRBJ2-5; 9 bases align to TRBD2. Germline values: CDR1 WSHSY, CDR2 SAAADI. The CDR3 is made up of 18 amino acids. V lost 8 bases and J lost 2; bases outside the gene matches: 18. This CDR3 is CASQTSAGGLGRQETQYF. CDR3 bases: TGCGCCAGCCAAACATCAGCGGGAGGACTAGGTAGACAAGAGACCCAGTACTTC.

This clonotype occurred a few times. This chain connects TRBV5-1 to TRBJ1-1; the D is unclear. CDR3 size: 11 residues. Trimming took off 2 bases at V and 8 bases at J, with 7 bases between the two ends. The germline V gene encodes CDR1 SGHRS and CDR2 YFSETQ. Here the CDR3 reads CASSFREEAFF. The CDR3 DNA is TGCGCCAGCAGCTTCCGGGAAGAAGCTTTCTTT.

The chain has TRBV10-2 and TRBJ1-5; tentative D call: TRBD1 (5 bases). CDR1 is WSHSY and CDR2 is SAAADI in the germline V gene. The CDR3 sequence is 15 residues long. V was pared by 2 bases and J by 4 bases, with 12 bases between. CDR3 in DNA: TGCGCCAGCAGTGAGCTCGGGGGAGGGAATCAGCCCCAGCATTTT. Amino acids: CASSELGGGNQPQHF.

This clonotype was picked up a small number of times. The chain uses TRBV20-1 and TRBJ2-5; 12 bases fit TRBD2. The length of the CDR3 is 16 residues. From germline, CDR1 is DFQATT and CDR2 SNEGSKA (reference sequence). J gave up 5 bases and V 3 bases, and 10 bases lay outside the gene matches. For the CDR3, the DNA is TGCAGTGCTAGGCCCTTTGGACTAGCGGGAACGGAGACCCAGTACTTC. It specifies CSARPFGLAGTETQYF.

The J gene is TRBJ2-1, the V gene TRBV7-2; the match to TRBD2 covers 8 bases. Looked up from germline, CDR1 is SGHTA and CDR2 is FQGNSA. This CDR3 spans 15 amino acids. V trimming: 5 bases; J trimming: 7 bases; junction bases outside the gene matches: 10. CDR3 nucleotides: TGTGCCAGCAGCAAGGGACTAGTTGGGGGGAATGAGCAGTTCTTC. Protein sequence: CASSKGLVGGNEQFF.

This clonotype was seen a handful of times. The rearrangement uses TRBV3-1 and TRBJ1-2; 8 bases align to TRBD1. The junction had 3 bases not matched to a gene; V was cut back by 1 base and J by 8 bases. The CDR3 has 13 residues. The germline gives CDR1 LGHDT, CDR2 YNNKEL (reference sequence). The CDR3 bases are TGTGCCAGCAGCCAAGCAGGGGGCGCGGGCTACACCTTC. Its protein is CASSQAGGAGYTF.

The chain employs TRBV10-3 and TRBJ2-1, with D perhaps matching TRBD1 (6 bases). Per germline, CDR1 ENHRY and CDR2 SYGVKD. This CDR3 spans 14 amino acids. With 2 bases removed from V and 4 bases from J, the gap between germline ends came to 9 bases. CDR3 DNA sequence: TGTGCCATCAGTGAGGGGACAACATACAATGAGCAGTTCTTC. It is translated as CAISEGTTYNEQFF.

The V and J genes are TRBV15 and TRBJ1-2; the D gene is possibly TRBD1 (5 bases). V was pared by 5 bases and J by 4 bases, with 20 bases between. The CDR3 has 16 amino acids. Germline V gene sequence: CDR1 LNHNV, CDR2 YYDKDF (reference sequence). CDR3 region: CATSQSRLGLGYGYTF. As DNA, the CDR3 is TGTGCCACCAGCCAGAGCCGCCTGGGGCTAGGCTATGGCTACACCTTC.

This clonotype was seen a handful of times. The chain links TRBV4-2 to TRBJ2-7; unclear D gene. Germline-derived CDR1 and CDR2 are LGHNA and YNFKEQ. The CDR3 is made up of 13 amino acids. V was trimmed by 4 bases and J by 3 bases, leaving 10 bases between them. CDR3 bases: TGTGCCAGCAGCCTAAAAATCGGCTACGAGCAGTACTTC. Amino acid sequence: CASSLKIGYEQYF.

The chain is built from TRBV20-1 and TRBJ2-5; D may be TRBD2 (6 bases). V gave up 5 bases and J gave up 4 bases, with 8 bases separating them. Germline V CDR1 and CDR2: DFQATT, SNEGSKA (reference sequence). CDR3 length equals 11 residues. CDR3 DNA sequence: TGCAGTGCTCTGGGGGGAGAGACCCAGTACTTC. Translating it yields CSALGGETQYF.

This clonotype has more than one count but fewer than ten. This chain joins TRBV12-3 or TRBV12-4 and TRBJ1-3; D unclear. V lost 9 bases, J lost 4 bases, and 10 bases lay in between. The CDR3 is 12 amino acids. The CDR3 DNA reads TGTGCCAGTGGAGGGCTCGGAAACACCATATATTTT. Translating it yields CASGGLGNTIYF.

V gene TRBV14 combines with J gene TRBJ1-1; 8 bases are shared with TRBD1. The CDR3 has 15 residues. With V trimmed by 8 bases and J by 6 bases, 14 bases remained unmatched. The germline CDR1 and CDR2 sequences are SGHDN and FVKESK. Here the CDR3 DNA reads TGTGCCAGCGGACTACTCGACAGGGGTCGGGCTGAAGCTTTCTTT. Translating gives CASGLLDRGRAEAFF.

A few counts support this clonotype. The chain uses TRBV5-1 and TRBJ2-7, with 10 bases lining up with TRBD1. CDR1 SGHRS and CDR2 YFSETQ come from the germline V gene. V lost 4 bases to trimming and J lost 3 bases; unmatched junction nucleotides: 4. The CDR3 sequence is 14 residues long. The CDR3 DNA reads as TGCGCCAGCAGCGGCGGACAGGGGGTCTACGAGCAGTACTTC. Protein product: CASSGGQGVYEQYF.